These 3 T cell receptor beta chains were sequenced from one sample in a study of blood T cell repertoires in COVID-19. Sequenced by immunoSEQ multiplex PCR; TCRdb stores in-frame clones only, minus some. Among around 450,000 clones, 70% to 90% were seen once, and the ten largest hold roughly 1.9%. The sequenced sample was PBMCs or T cells enriched from blood (not recorded which). The receptor set was obtained from a woman aged 18-29 years with acute COVID-19.

The chain links TRBV19 to TRBJ1-6; tentative D call: TRBD1 (6 bases). The CDR3 runs to 20 residues. Germline V CDR1 and CDR2: LNHDA, SQIVND (reference sequence). The germline V and J ends were trimmed by 5 bases and 1 base, with 24 bases remaining between them. The CDR3 here is CASSPRGGRARRSYNSPLHF. The CDR3 nucleotides read TGTGCCAGTAGTCCCCGGGGGGGCCGAGCACGGAGATCCTATAATTCACCCCTCCACTTT.

V gene TRBV5-6 combines with J gene TRBJ2-7; 7 positions agree with TRBD1. This CDR3 spans 14 amino acids. Germline loops: CDR1 SGHDT, CDR2 YYEEEE. With V trimmed by 2 bases and J by 4 bases, 6 bases remained unmatched. This CDR3 reads CASSLGGRFYEQYF. The CDR3 nucleotides read TGTGCCAGCAGCTTAGGGGGCCGTTTTTACGAGCAGTACTTC.

The chain uses TRBV25-1 and TRBJ1-2; 7 bases are shared with TRBD1. The J segment lost 4 bases and the V segment lost 7 bases, leaving 6 bases of the junction unmatched. Per the germline V gene, CDR1 is MGHDK and CDR2 is SYGVNS. The CDR3 has 13 residues. The CDR3 DNA follows: TGTGCCAGCACTCAGGGGGTGAGCTATGGCTACACCTTC. Translated, it gives CASTQGVSYGYTF.